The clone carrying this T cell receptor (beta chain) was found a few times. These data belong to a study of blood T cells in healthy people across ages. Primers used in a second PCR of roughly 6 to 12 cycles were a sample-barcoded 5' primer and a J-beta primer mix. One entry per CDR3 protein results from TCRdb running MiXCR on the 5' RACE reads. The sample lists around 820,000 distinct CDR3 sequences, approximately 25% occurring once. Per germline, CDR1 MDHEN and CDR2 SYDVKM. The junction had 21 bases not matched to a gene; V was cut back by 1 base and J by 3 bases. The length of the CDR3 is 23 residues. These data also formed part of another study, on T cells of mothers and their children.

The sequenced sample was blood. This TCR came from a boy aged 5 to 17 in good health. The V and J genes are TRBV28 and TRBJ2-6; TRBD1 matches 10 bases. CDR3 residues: CASSLFSLGQGPESLLGANVLTF. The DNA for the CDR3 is TGTGCCAGCAGTTTATTTAGTTTGGGACAGGGGCCTGAGTCCCTCCTTGGGGCCAACGTCCTGACTTTC.